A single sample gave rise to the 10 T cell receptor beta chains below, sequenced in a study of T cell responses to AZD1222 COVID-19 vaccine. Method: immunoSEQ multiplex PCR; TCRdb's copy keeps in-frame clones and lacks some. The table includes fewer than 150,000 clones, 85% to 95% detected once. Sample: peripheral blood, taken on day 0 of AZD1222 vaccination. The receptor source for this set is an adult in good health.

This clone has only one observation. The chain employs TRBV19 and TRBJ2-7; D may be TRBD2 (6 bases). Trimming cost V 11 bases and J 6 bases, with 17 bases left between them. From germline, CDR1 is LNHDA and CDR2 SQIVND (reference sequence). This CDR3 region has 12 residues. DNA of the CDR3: TGTGCCTGCGGGGCAGGGACTTCCGAGCAGTACTTC. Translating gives CACGAGTSEQYF. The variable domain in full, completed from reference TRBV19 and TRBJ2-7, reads DGGITQSPKYLFRKEGQNVTLSCEQNLNHDAMYWYRQDPGQGLRLIYYSQIVNDFQKGDIAEGYSVSREKKESFPLTVTSAQKNPTAFYLCACGAGTSEQYFGPGTRLTVT.

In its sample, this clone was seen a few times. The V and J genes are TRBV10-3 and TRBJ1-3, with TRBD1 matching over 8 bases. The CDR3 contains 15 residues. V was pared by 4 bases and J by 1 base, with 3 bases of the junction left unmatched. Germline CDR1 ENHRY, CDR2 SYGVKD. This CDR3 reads CAISGRDRSGNTIYF. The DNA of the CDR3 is TGTGCCATCAGTGGACGGGACAGGTCTGGAAACACCATATATTTT.

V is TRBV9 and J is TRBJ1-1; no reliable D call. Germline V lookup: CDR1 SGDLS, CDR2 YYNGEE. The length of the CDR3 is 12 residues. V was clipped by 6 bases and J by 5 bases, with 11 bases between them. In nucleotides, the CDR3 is TGTGCCAGCACCCCCATGGAAACTGAAGCTTTCTTT. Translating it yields CASTPMETEAFF.

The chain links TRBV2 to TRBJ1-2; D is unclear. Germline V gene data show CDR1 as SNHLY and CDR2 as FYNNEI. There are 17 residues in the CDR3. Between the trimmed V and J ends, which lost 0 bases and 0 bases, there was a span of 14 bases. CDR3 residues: CASSEARQEPSNYGYTF. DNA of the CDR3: TGTGCCAGCAGTGAAGCGCGGCAGGAACCTTCTAACTATGGCTACACCTTC.

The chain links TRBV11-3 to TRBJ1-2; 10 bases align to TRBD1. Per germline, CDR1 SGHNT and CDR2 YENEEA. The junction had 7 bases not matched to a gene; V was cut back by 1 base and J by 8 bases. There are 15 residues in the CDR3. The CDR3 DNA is TGTGCCAGCAGCTTAGGCCCGGGACAGGGGTTCGGCTACACCTTC. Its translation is CASSLGPGQGFGYTF.

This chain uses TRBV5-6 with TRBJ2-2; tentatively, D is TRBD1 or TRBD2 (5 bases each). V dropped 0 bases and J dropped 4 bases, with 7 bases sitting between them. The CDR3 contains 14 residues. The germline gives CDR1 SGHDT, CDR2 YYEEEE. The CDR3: CASSLGGVTGELFF. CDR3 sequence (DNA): TGTGCCAGCAGCTTGGGAGGGGTCACCGGGGAGCTGTTTTTT.

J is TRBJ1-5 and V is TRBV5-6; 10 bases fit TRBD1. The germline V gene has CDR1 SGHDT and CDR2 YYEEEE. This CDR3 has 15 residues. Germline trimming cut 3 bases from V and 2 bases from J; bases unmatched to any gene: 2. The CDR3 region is CASSWGTGGNQPQHF. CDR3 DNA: TGTGCCAGCAGCTGGGGGACAGGGGGCAATCAGCCCCAGCATTTT.

The CDR3 is CASSSGDGTDNEQFF. For the CDR3, the DNA is TGTGCCAGCAGCTCAGGGGACGGTACAGACAATGAGCAGTTCTTC. This chain uses TRBV7-8 with TRBJ2-1; tentatively, D is TRBD1 (6 bases). The CDR3 extends over 15 amino acids. From germline, CDR1 is SGHVS and CDR2 FQNEAQ. Trimming shortened V by 4 bases and J by 5 bases, and 15 bases separated the two germline ends.

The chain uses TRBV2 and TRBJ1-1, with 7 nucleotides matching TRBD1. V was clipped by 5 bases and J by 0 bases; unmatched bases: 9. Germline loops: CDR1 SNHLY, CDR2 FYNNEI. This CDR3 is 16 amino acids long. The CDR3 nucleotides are TGTGCCAGCAGTCCGACCCCGGGACAGTTGAACACTGAAGCTTTCTTT. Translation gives CASSPTPGQLNTEAFF.

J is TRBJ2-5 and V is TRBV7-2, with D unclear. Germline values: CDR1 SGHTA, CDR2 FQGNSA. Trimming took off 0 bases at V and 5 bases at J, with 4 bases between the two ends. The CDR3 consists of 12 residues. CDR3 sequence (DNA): TGTGCCAGCAGCTTAGCTAGTGAGACCCAGTACTTC. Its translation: CASSLASETQYF.